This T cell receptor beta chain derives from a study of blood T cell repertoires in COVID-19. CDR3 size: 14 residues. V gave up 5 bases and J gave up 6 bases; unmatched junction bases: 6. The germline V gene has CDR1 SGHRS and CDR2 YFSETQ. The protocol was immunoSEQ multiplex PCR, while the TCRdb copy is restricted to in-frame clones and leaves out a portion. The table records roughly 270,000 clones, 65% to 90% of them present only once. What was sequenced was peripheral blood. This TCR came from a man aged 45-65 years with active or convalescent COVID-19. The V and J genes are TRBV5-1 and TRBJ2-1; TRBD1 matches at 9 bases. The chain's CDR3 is CASREGQGTNEQFF. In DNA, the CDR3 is TGCGCCAGCAGGGAGGGACAGGGCACCAATGAGCAGTTCTTC.